This paragraph covers one T cell receptor (beta chain) sequence. No antigen is known for it. One base away there is no much larger clone; base qualities are not given. The CDR3 regions of human TCRbeta chains were subjected to immunosequencing. As for the authors' bioinformatics: Repertoire TCRs were checked for matches against a reference library of SARS-CoV-2-specific TCRs that had been generated using the MIRA antigen-specificity platform. Breadth meant the fraction of unique TCRs that were SARS-CoV-2-associated, whereas depth meant the fraction of total T cells that were SARS-CoV-2-associated. Using the MIRA data, each spike-specific TCR was assigned both to the spike region to which the TCR was reactive and to a CD4 or CD8 class. Log10-transformed breadth and depth values were compared by one-way ANOVA with Sidak's multiple comparisons tests. TCRdb took this table from immuneACCESS and kept in-frame rearrangements with V and J called. Such tables lack part of the clones; where checked against another copy, unresolved V genes explain under half of the gap, and the rest is unexplained. The V and J calls and clone size are taken from that table; D and trimming were inferred from the DNA. The sample yields under 100,000 clones; over 75% were counted once. Of the sample, roughly 2.8% is held by the ten largest clones.

This record comes from a study of T cell responses to AZD1222 COVID-19 vaccine listed by TCRdb under 2021. For the study in its entirety: AZD1222 recipients with second doses at about 4 weeks or about 12 weeks were pooled, because spike-specific TCR depth and breadth did not differ between schedules. TCR sequencing covered roughly 230 trial participants: 200 to 220 given two doses of AZD1222 and 26 given two doses of MenACWY control vaccine. Enrollment into the trials was organized by age into subgroups of 18-55, 56-69 and 70-plus years, and those subgroups contained roughly 150, 30 and 60 TCR-sequenced participants, respectively. Study-level results and caveats: Conclusions about previously exposed vaccinees were limited because only a handful of AZD1222 recipients were SARS-CoV-2 seropositive at baseline. Spike-specific TCR breadth and depth rose significantly after two AZD1222 doses compared with day 0 and with MenACWY recipients. The whole spike protein was spanned by vaccine-associated CD4 TCRs, and dominant responses were seen in regions 160-218 and 743-854. The 56-69-year group was small, and its depth increase did not reach significance, likely because of low power. Reportedly, close to half of the unique spike-specific TCRs recognized epitopes lying outside the regions that are mutated in the B.1.351 and B.1.1.7 variants. Because no day 14 peak-response samples were available, the repertoires could be characterized only after the peak T cell response. Most participants were white British and females outnumbered males, and the authors suggested that clonal diversity may have been underestimated.

According to the study, the label for this sample's time point signals: baseline before first vaccination. Samples from vaccinated people were obtained from the UK trials COV001 and COV002, which included a single-blind randomized controlled phase 2/3 trial of AZD1222 (ChAdOx1 nCoV-19) in healthy adults. Trial participant PBMC samples were collected at day 0 and day 28 after the second dose for TCRbeta chain sequencing. Sequenced here: peripheral blood, sampled on day 0 of AZD1222 vaccination. The TCR comes from an adult in good health.

The encoded CDR3 is CASSRGGIAGNTIYF. The bases read TGTGCCAGCAGTAGGGGGGGGATAGCTGGAAACACCATATATTTT. Rearrangement joined TRBV6-5 to TRBJ1-3; the best D guess is TRBD1, with 6 bases matching. According to the germline V gene, CDR1 reads MNHEY and CDR2 reads SVGAGI. The CDR3 contains 15 residues, cysteine and phenylalanine counted. Only the CDR3 DNA is retained, 45 bases long and in frame from the first base. Trimming at the junction amounts to 5 bases on V and 2 bases on J, and the germline ends lie 13 bases apart.